This is a list of T cell receptor beta chains from one sample in a study of T and B cells in COVID-19 patients. TCRdb reprocessed the multiplex PCR reads with MiXCR, giving one entry per CDR3 protein. The table has about 8,200 distinct CDR3 sequences, 40% to 45% seen once; the top ten hold 2.5% to 3.5%. Sequences were obtained from blood. The source is a human donor who had recovered from COVID-19. CDR3s include the opening cysteine and the closing phenylalanine or tryptophan. D genes are given only for firm matches. Clone size is stated in some rows and not others, as once, few, many or a class when expanded.

cdr3_length clone_size j_call d_call v_call cdr3_aa cdr3_nt
16 . TRBJ2-2 . TRBV5-1 CASSLGGAMLPGELFF TGTGCCAGCAGCTTGGGGGGGGCGATGCTCCCCGGGGAGCTGTTTTTT
17 once TRBJ1-2 . TRBV11-1 CASSPVPGAGLFYGYTF TGTGCCAGCAGCCCAGTACCAGGGGCCGGGTTATTCTATGGCTACACCTTC
12 few TRBJ1-1 TRBD1 TRBV6-6 CASSDRDREAFF TGTGCCAGCAGTGACCGCGACAGGGAGGCTTTCTTT
16 medium-sized TRBJ2-2 TRBD1 TRBV19 CASTGTGGSGTGELFF TGTGCCAGTACCGGGACAGGGGGCTCGGGCACCGGGGAGCTGTTTTTT
17 . TRBJ1-6 TRBD1 TRBV6-5 CASSQSGGSSYNSPLHF TGTGCCAGCAGTCAATCAGGGGGAAGCTCCTATAATTCACCCCTCCACTTT
15 . TRBJ2-1 TRBD2 TRBV6-5 CASTRGGGAVYGQFF TGTGCCAGCACCCGAGGCGGGGGGGCAGTTTATGGGCAGTTCTTC
14 few TRBJ1-4 . TRBV15 CATVRARGDEKLFF TGTGCCACGGTACGGGCCAGGGGAGATGAAAAACTGTTTTTT
13 few TRBJ1-1 TRBD1 TRBV11-1 CASSRTGVAEAFF TGTGCCAGCAGCCGGACAGGGGTCGCTGAAGCTTTCTTT
14 few TRBJ2-2 TRBD1 TRBV6-6 CASGDRGDTGELFF TGTGCCAGCGGTGACAGGGGGGACACCGGGGAGCTGTTTTTT
12 medium-sized TRBJ2-7 . TRBV29-1 CSAKEGSNEQYF TGCAGCGCGAAGGAGGGGTCCAACGAGCAGTACTTC
16 . TRBJ2-2 . TRBV5-1 CASSWGPDKNTGELFF TGCGCCAGCAGCTGGGGCCCTGACAAGAACACCGGGGAGCTGTTTTTT
15 . TRBJ2-2 . TRBV5-1 CASSLTGKDTGELFF TGCGCCAGCAGCTTGACAGGGAAGGACACCGGGGAGCTGTTTTTT
15 . TRBJ2-1 . TRBV5-4 CASSLGSGGPGEQFF TGTGCCAGCAGCTTGGGGTCGGGGGGCCCGGGTGAGCAGTTCTTC
15 . TRBJ1-2 . TRBV27 CASSLSFGGNYGYTF TGTGCCAGCAGTTTATCGTTCGGGGGAAACTATGGCTACACCTTC
15 . TRBJ1-4 . TRBV19 CASRLGRGFNEKLFF TGTGCCAGTAGGCTTGGGCGGGGATTTAATGAAAAACTGTTTTTT
15 . TRBJ2-1 . TRBV6-5 CASSFGLASYNEQFF TGTGCCAGCAGTTTCGGACTGGCTTCCTACAATGAGCAGTTCTTC
18 . TRBJ2-2 TRBD2 TRBV5-6 CASSHPSGGANKNGELFF TGTGCCAGCAGCCATCCTAGCGGGGGGGCCAATAAGAACGGGGAGCTGTTTTTT
19 few TRBJ2-6 TRBD1 TRBV18 CASSPPGQGVPSGANVLTF TGTGCCAGCTCACCACCGGGACAGGGGGTTCCCTCTGGGGCCAACGTCCTGACTTTC
12 . TRBJ2-5 TRBD1 TRBV6-5 CASSTGEETQYF TGTGCCAGCAGCACAGGGGAAGAGACCCAGTACTTC
17 . TRBJ1-1 . TRBV11-1 CASSLDLTGAVGPEAFF TGTGCCAGCAGCCTCGATCTTACGGGGGCGGTTGGCCCTGAAGCTTTCTTT
15 few TRBJ2-6 . TRBV27 CASGEHFSGANVLTF TGTGCCAGCGGGGAACACTTCTCTGGGGCCAACGTCCTGACTTTC
17 medium-sized TRBJ2-2 . TRBV11-3 CASSLGGGTPSTGELFF TGTGCCAGCAGCTTGGGAGGGGGGACACCCAGCACCGGGGAGCTGTTTTTT
15 . TRBJ2-7 TRBD1 TRBV5-6 CASSGPGTASYEQYF TGTGCCAGCAGCGGGCCCGGGACAGCGTCCTACGAGCAGTACTTC
15 few TRBJ1-2 TRBD1 TRBV19 CASSFPGTGSYGYTF TGTGCCAGTAGTTTCCCCGGGACAGGGTCCTATGGCTACACCTTC
13 . TRBJ2-7 . TRBV7-4 CASSSDNLYEQYF TGTGCCAGCAGCTCGGACAACCTCTACGAGCAGTACTTC
16 medium-sized TRBJ2-1 TRBD2 TRBV19 CASSSTSGGAYNEQFF TGTGCCAGTAGTTCGACTAGCGGGGGGGCCTACAATGAGCAGTTCTTC
17 few TRBJ2-3 TRBD1 TRBV18 CASSHLRGLTSTDTQYF TGTGCCAGCTCACACCTCAGGGGGCTCACTAGCACAGATACGCAGTATTTT
13 few TRBJ2-7 TRBD1 TRBV6-9 CASRKDRGYEQYF TGTGCCAGCAGGAAGGACAGGGGATACGAGCAGTACTTC
15 . TRBJ2-5 . TRBV5-4 CASSSKTGGQETQYF TGTGCCAGCAGCTCCAAGACCGGGGGCCAAGAGACCCAGTACTTC
15 . TRBJ2-1 . TRBV6-1 CASSRSGFSYNEQFF TGTGCCAGCAGTCGTAGCGGATTTTCCTACAATGAGCAGTTCTTC
18 . TRBJ2-1 TRBD2 TRBV6-5 CASSYSPGGPVTYNEQFF TGTGCCAGCAGTTACTCCCCGGGGGGGCCGGTAACCTACAATGAGCAGTTCTTC